This T cell receptor beta chain came from a study of T-cell memory formation after mild COVID-19. Points from the study as a whole: Pre-infection memory held some responding clones, suggesting pre-existing cross-reactive T cells responded. Clones that shrank (day 15 to 85) were balanced CD4/CD8, whereas later expanders leaned CD4+.

In TCRdb, the 5' RACE reads were re-called with MiXCR into one record per CDR3 protein. The sample carries some 30,000 distinct CDR3 sequences, 7.4% recorded once. V lost 10 bases to trimming and J lost 7 bases; unmatched junction nucleotides: 13. The CDR3 has 15 residues. Germline V CDR1 and CDR2: MNHEY, SVGAGI. In this sample, this clonotype turned up many times. Antigen unknown. The clonotype was recovered from an adult woman who had mild COVID-19 (a few samples of this study predate the infection). Cell type and time point are not known. Sequenced material: PBMCs or a T cell subset sorted from them (not recorded which). The V call is TRBV6-5, the J call TRBJ2-1; 10 bases are shared with TRBD2. CDR3 in amino acids: CATAGRGLATNEQFF. The CDR3 DNA sequence: TGTGCCACAGCTGGGCGGGGACTAGCGACGAATGAGCAGTTCTTC.